The clone carrying this TCR beta chain came up a few times. Its antigen is as yet unknown. This sample stems from a study of beta chain features in type 1 diabetes. Since all of the isolated RNA was reverse transcribed, expressed TCRB transcripts were what got sequenced. Measured with immunoSEQ multiplex PCR; TCRdb has only the in-frame clones, and not every one. The sample shows roughly 300,000 clones, approximately 10% of them seen only once. CDR3 length: 15 amino acids. Germline V gives CDR1 SGHRS, CDR2 YFSETQ. Trimming removed 4 bases at V and 3 bases at J, with 13 bases between. General study results and limits: All four CD4+ subsets from Type 1 diabetes patients carried moderately but significantly shorter TCRB CDR3s.

This receptor was taken from a young man with type 1 diabetes. The chain uses TRBV5-1 and TRBJ2-2, with D possibly being TRBD1 (5 bases). The specimen sequenced was central memory CD4+ T cells from blood. CDR3 coding DNA: TGCGCCAGCAGCGATCAGGGATATTACACCGGGGAGCTGTTTTTT. Amino acid sequence: CASSDQGYYTGELFF.